This TCR beta chain was identified during a study of neurological immune-mediated disorders. This clonotype was counted only a few times. The antigen remains undetermined. This CDR3 region has 14 residues. Per the germline V gene, CDR1 is DFQATT and CDR2 is SNEGSKA (reference sequence). Trimming shortened V by 5 bases and J by 5 bases, and 18 bases separated the two germline ends. Template-switch 5'RACE cDNA synthesis added a 10-nucleotide unique molecular identifier. The output of every sequencing run, over 160 million TCR-beta sequences, came from 15-18 subjects. MiXCR, run by TCRdb on the 5' RACE reads, gives a single entry per CDR3 protein. The data show 49,000 or so distinct CDR3 sequences, 4.5% seen once. Broader study findings: HTLV-1-associated myelopathy showed the most TCR clonal expansion; multiple sclerosis the least, below healthy controls. The multiple sclerosis repertoire cluster was associated with no clinical or MRI feature.

The genes are TRBV20-1 and TRBJ2-5; D not resolved. Material for sequencing was PBMCs. This clonotype originated in a woman in her fifties or sixties with multiple sclerosis. The CDR3 nucleotides are TGCAGTGCTCCGATGGGGTTGGGTGGGGAGACCCAGTACTTC. Protein product: CSAPMGLGGETQYF.